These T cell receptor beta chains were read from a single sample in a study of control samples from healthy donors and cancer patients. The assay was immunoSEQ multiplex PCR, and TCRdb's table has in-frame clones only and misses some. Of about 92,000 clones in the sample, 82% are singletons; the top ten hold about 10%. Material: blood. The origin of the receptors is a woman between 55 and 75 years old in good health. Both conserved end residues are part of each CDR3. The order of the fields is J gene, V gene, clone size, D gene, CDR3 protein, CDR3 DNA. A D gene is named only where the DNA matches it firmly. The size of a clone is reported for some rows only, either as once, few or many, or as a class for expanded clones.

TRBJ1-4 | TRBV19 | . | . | CASSSSGGPNEKLFF | TGTGCCAGTAGTTCTTCCGGGGGCCCTAATGAAAAACTGTTTTTT
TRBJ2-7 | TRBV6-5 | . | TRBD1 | CASRAPTGVYEQYF | TGTGCCAGCAGAGCCCCGACAGGGGTCTACGAGCAGTACTTC
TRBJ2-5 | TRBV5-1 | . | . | CASSLQGMRETQYF | TGCGCCAGCAGCTTGCAGGGTATGAGAGAGACCCAGTACTTC
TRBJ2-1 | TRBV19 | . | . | CASNPGAANEQFF | TGTGCCAGTAACCCAGGGGCGGCCAATGAGCAGTTCTTC
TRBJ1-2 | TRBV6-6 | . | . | CASSAPGNYGYTF | TGTGCCAGCAGTGCCCCAGGAAACTATGGCTACACCTTC
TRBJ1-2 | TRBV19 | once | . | CASSISGFGYGYTF | TGTGCCAGTAGTATATCGGGGTTTGGGTATGGCTACACCTTC
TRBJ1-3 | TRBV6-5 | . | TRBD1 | CASTAQGSGNTIYF | TGTGCCAGCACCGCACAGGGGTCCGGAAACACCATATATTTT
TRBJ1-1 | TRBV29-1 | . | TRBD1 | CSVERQGNTEAFF | TGCAGCGTTGAACGACAGGGGAACACTGAAGCTTTCTTT
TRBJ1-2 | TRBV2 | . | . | CASREVVGYGYTF | TGTGCCAGCAGGGAGGTGGTAGGCTATGGCTACACCTTC
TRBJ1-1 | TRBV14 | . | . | CASSQDWGRNTNTEAFF | TGTGCCAGCAGCCAAGATTGGGGGAGGAATACGAACACTGAAGCTTTCTTT
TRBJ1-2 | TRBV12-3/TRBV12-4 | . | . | CASGANYGYTF | TGTGCCAGCGGGGCCAACTATGGCTACACCTTC
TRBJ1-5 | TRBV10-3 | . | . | CAISGGDGNQPQHF | TGTGCCATCAGTGGAGGGGACGGAAATCAGCCCCAGCATTTT
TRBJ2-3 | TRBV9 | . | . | CASSPHHTDTQYF | TGTGCCAGCAGTCCCCACCACACAGATACGCAGTATTTT
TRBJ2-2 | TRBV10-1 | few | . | CASSEEGGELFF | TGCGCCAGCAGTGAGGAAGGCGGGGAGCTGTTTTTT
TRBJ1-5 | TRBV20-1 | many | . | CSASLLRAEDQPQHF | TGCAGTGCTAGTCTGTTACGGGCAGAGGATCAGCCCCAGCATTTT
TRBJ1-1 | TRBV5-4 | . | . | CASSLAGEGAEAFF | TGTGCCAGCAGCTTGGCAGGGGAGGGGGCTGAAGCTTTCTTT
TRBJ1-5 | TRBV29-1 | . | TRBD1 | CSVKGQDGQPQHF | TGCAGCGTGAAGGGACAGGACGGACAGCCCCAGCATTTT